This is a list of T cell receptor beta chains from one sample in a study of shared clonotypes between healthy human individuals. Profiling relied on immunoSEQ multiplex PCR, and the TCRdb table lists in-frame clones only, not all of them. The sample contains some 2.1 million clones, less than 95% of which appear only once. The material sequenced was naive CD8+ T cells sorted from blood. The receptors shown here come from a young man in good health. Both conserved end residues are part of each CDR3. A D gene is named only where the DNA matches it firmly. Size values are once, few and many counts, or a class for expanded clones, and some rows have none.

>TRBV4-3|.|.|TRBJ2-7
CASSQLHPTDSPYEQYF
TGCGCCAGCAGCCAATTACACCCGACCGACAGTCCCTACGAGCAGTACTTC
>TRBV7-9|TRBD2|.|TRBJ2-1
CASSPPGLAAYNEQFF
TGTGCCAGCAGCCCCCCGGGTCTAGCGGCCTACAATGAGCAGTTCTTC
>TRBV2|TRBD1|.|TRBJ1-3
CASSTGQGALGNTIYF
TGTGCCAGCAGTACAGGACAGGGGGCCTTGGGAAACACCATATATTTT
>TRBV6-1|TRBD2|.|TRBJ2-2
CASSDRLAGGANTGELFF
TGTGCCAGCAGTGACAGGCTAGCGGGGGGCGCGAACACCGGGGAGCTGTTTTTT
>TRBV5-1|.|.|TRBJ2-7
CASSLAPGQNYEQYF
TGCGCCAGCAGCCTAGCGCCGGGACAGAACTACGAGCAGTACTTC
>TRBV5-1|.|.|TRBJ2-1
CASSPAGSYNEQFF
TGCGCCAGCAGCCCGGCAGGGAGCTACAATGAGCAGTTCTTC
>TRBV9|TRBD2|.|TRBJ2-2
CASSEGTSGRARTGELFF
TGTGCCAGCAGCGAAGGGACTAGCGGGAGGGCCCGTACCGGGGAGCTGTTTTTT
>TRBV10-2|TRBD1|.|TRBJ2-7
CASSGSWTGGDYEQYF
TGCGCCAGCAGTGGGTCCTGGACAGGGGGCGATTACGAGCAGTACTTC
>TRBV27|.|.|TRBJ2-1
CASSQASNEQFF
TGTGCCAGCAGTCAGGCAAGCAATGAGCAGTTCTTC
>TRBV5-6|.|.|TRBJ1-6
CASNLGGNSPLHF
TGTGCCAGCAACTTGGGGGGTAACTCACCCCTCCACTTT
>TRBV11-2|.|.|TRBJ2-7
CASSLGVGDYEQYF
TGTGCCAGCAGCTTAGGTGTGGGGGACTACGAGCAGTACTTC
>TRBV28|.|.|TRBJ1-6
CASSLYQGVNNSPLHF
TGTGCCAGCAGTCTATATCAGGGAGTCAATAATTCACCCCTCCACTTT
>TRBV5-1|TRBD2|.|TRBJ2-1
CASSRTSGRNNEQFF
TGCGCCAGCAGCCGGACTAGCGGGAGGAACAATGAGCAGTTCTTC
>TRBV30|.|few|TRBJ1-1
CAWSVRRAAMNTEAFF
TGTGCCTGGAGTGTACGAAGGGCTGCCATGAACACTGAAGCTTTCTTT
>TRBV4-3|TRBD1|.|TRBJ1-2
CASSPAGQGHYGYTF
TGCGCCAGCAGCCCTGCGGGACAGGGCCACTATGGCTACACCTTC
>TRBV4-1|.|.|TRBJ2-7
CASSQGGTYEQYF
TGCGCCAGCAGCCAAGGAGGGACGTACGAGCAGTACTTC
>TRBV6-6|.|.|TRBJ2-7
CASSYSNHEQYF
TGTGCCAGCAGTTACTCGAACCACGAGCAGTACTTC
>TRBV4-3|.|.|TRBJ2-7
CASSQVPNSYEQYF
TGCGCCAGCAGCCAAGTACCAAACTCCTACGAGCAGTACTTC
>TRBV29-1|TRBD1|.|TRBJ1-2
CSVEDWADRGANYGYTF
TGCAGCGTTGAAGATTGGGCGGACAGGGGAGCTAACTATGGCTACACCTTC
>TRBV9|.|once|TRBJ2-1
CASKAPYNEQFF
TGTGCCAGCAAAGCACCTTACAATGAGCAGTTCTTC
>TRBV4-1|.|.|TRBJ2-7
CASSQDVQGIYEQYF
TGCGCCAGCAGCCAAGACGTCCAGGGCATCTACGAGCAGTACTTC
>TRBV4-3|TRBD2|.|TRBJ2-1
CASSGLAGGEDNEQFF
TGCGCCAGCAGCGGACTAGCGGGAGGAGAAGACAATGAGCAGTTCTTC
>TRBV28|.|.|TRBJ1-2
CASSLWLTDGYTF
TGTGCCAGCAGTTTGTGGCTAACGGATGGCTACACCTTC
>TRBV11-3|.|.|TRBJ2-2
CASSNRETGELFF
TGTGCCAGCAGCAACAGGGAGACCGGGGAGCTGTTTTTT
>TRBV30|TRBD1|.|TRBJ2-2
CAWSPGTANTGELFF
TGTGCCTGGAGTCCCGGGACAGCGAACACCGGGGAGCTGTTTTTT
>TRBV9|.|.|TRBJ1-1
CASSVEGSNTEAFF
TGTGCCAGCAGCGTAGAAGGGTCGAACACTGAAGCTTTCTTT
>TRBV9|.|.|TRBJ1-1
CASSAGHMNTEAFF
TGTGCCAGCAGCGCGGGACACATGAACACTGAAGCTTTCTTT
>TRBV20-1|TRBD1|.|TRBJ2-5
CSGDSQETQYF
TGCAGCGGGGACAGCCAAGAGACCCAGTACTTC
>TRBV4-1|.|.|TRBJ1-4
CASSQGTVNEKLFF
TGCGCCAGCAGCCAAGGCACTGTTAATGAAAAACTGTTTTTT
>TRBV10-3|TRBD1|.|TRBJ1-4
CAISEGTAKEGGLFF
TGTGCCATCAGTGAAGGGACAGCCAAAGAGGGAGGACTGTTTTTT
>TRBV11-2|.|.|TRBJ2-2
CASTLETGELFF
TGTGCCAGCACCCTAGAGACCGGGGAGCTGTTTTTT